These 30 T cell receptor beta chains came from one sample sequenced in a study of shared clonotypes between healthy human individuals. The protocol was immunoSEQ multiplex PCR, while the TCRdb copy is restricted to in-frame clones and leaves out a portion. The data contain fewer than 1.6 million clones, 97% to 99% of them singletons. Input material: naive CD4+ T cells sorted from blood. The subset was: CD45RA+ positively selected. Receptors originate from a man under 40 in good health.

The V call is TRBV6-6, the J call TRBJ1-5; D not resolved. Germline CDR1 is MNHNY and CDR2 is SVGAGI (reference sequence). V lost 4 bases to trimming and J lost 1 base, with 5 bases between them. The CDR3 consists of 13 residues. In nucleotides, the CDR3 is TGTGCCAGCAGTTCCTTGAGCAATCAGCCCCAGCATTTT. Its translation is CASSSLSNQPQHF.

This chain uses TRBV5-1 with TRBJ2-7; D remains ambiguous. This CDR3 is 13 amino acids long. CDR1 and CDR2 from the germline V gene are SGHRS and YFSETQ. The V end was cut by 1 base, the J end by 7 bases, with 12 bases between. CDR3 in DNA: TGCGCCAGCAGCTTGACAAGTACGGTAGAGCAGTACTTC. This codes for CASSLTSTVEQYF. The whole variable domain, remainder taken from reference TRBV5-1 and TRBJ2-7, is KAGVTQTPRYLIKTRGQQVTLSCSPISGHRSVSWYQQTPGQGLQFLFEYFSETQRNKGNFPGRFSGRQFSNSRSEMNVSTLELGDSALYLCASSLTSTVEQYFGPGTRLTVT.

The chain carries TRBV28 and TRBJ2-7, with 8 bases fitting TRBD1. The CDR3 contains 15 residues. Germline assignment: CDR1 MDHEN and CDR2 SYDVKM. J gave up 0 bases and V 5 bases, and 6 bases lay outside the gene matches. The CDR3 sequence: CASSHGTGISYEQYF. The CDR3 coding sequence is TGTGCCAGCAGTCACGGGACAGGTATCTCCTACGAGCAGTACTTC.

This chain links TRBV5-1 with TRBJ2-5; 9 bases fit TRBD1. CDR1 SGHRS and CDR2 YFSETQ come from the germline V gene. V lost 3 bases, J lost 4 bases, and 7 bases stayed unmatched. The CDR3 covers 15 residues. The chain's CDR3 is CASSSQGAFRETQYF. The CDR3 region has the DNA TGCGCCAGCAGCTCACAGGGGGCTTTTAGAGAGACCCAGTACTTC.

The chain joins TRBV4-3 to TRBJ2-1; weak D call: TRBD2 (6 bases). V lost 0 bases and J lost 6, with 12 bases in between. The germline V gene encodes CDR1 LGHNA and CDR2 YSLEER. The CDR3 contains 15 residues. The CDR3, as DNA: TGCGCCAGCAGCCAAGAGGGACTCAGTAGCAATGAGCAGTTCTTC. This sequence encodes CASSQEGLSSNEQFF.

V gene TRBV4-1 combines with J gene TRBJ1-1; D is undetermined. V was cut by 4 bases and J by 4 bases, with 13 bases left in between. CDR1 is MGHRA and CDR2 is YSYEKL in the germline V gene. This CDR3 is built from 14 residues. CDR3 sequence: CASSLEGMATEAFF. The CDR3 bases are TGCGCCAGCAGCCTAGAGGGAATGGCCACTGAAGCTTTCTTT.

Concerning this clone itself: Other DNA sequences within the sample encode an identical CDR3. The chain combines TRBV11-2 with TRBJ1-5; the D gene is possibly TRBD1 (5 bases). This CDR3 has 15 residues. The germline V gene has CDR1 SGHAT and CDR2 FQNNGV. V dropped 1 base and J dropped 0 bases, with 7 bases sitting between them. CDR3 DNA: TGTGCCAGCAGCTTAGGACAGAATAGCAATCAGCCCCAGCATTTT. Protein product: CASSLGQNSNQPQHF. Full variable domain (outside the CDR3, taken from reference TRBV11-2 and TRBJ1-5): EAGVAQSPRYKIIEKRQSVAFWCNPISGHATLYWYQQILGQGPKLLIQFQNNGVVDDSQLPKDRFSAERLKGVDSTLKIQPAKLEDSAVYLCASSLGQNSNQPQHFGDGTRLSIL.

The chain joins TRBV9 to TRBJ2-2, with D hard to call. Trimming stripped 4 bases from V and 3 bases from J, with 10 bases between. Germline CDR1 SGDLS, CDR2 YYNGEE. The CDR3 length is 14 residues. The CDR3 sequence: CASSRGRDTGELFF. The CDR3 nucleotides are TGTGCCAGCAGCCGAGGCCGGGACACCGGGGAGCTGTTTTTT.

This clone came up once. This chain connects TRBV14 to TRBJ1-1; no reliable D call. CDR1 and CDR2 (germline): SGHDN, FVKESK. The ends were cut back, 0 bases at V and 2 bases at J, with 10 bases in the middle. The CDR3 runs 15 residues. CDR3 in DNA: TGTGCCAGCAGCCAAGAAAGGGTTCCCAACACTGAAGCTTTCTTT. As protein: CASSQERVPNTEAFF.

The chain links TRBV10-2 to TRBJ2-7, with 9 bases aligning to TRBD2. CDR1 is WSHSY and CDR2 is SAAADI in the germline V gene. The CDR3 loop spans 14 amino acids. V trimming: 5 bases; J trimming: 2 bases; junction bases outside the gene matches: 4. The CDR3 coding sequence is TGCGCCAGCAGTTTAGCGGGAGTAGCCTACGAGCAGTACTTC. It is translated as CASSLAGVAYEQYF.

This chain links TRBV4-1 with TRBJ2-1, with a possible D match to TRBD2 (5 bases). V was pared by 0 bases and J by 0 bases, with 15 bases between. CDR1 is MGHRA, CDR2 YSYEKL, per germline. The CDR3 totals 18 residues. CDR3 region: CASSQDSEGSFSYNEQFF. In DNA, the CDR3 is TGCGCCAGCAGCCAAGATTCCGAGGGATCATTCTCCTACAATGAGCAGTTCTTC.

This sequence joins TRBV5-6 and TRBJ2-3; D possibly uses TRBD1 or TRBD2 (5 bases each). Germline V gives CDR1 SGHDT, CDR2 YYEEEE. The CDR3 is 13 amino acids. V was trimmed by 6 bases and J by 4 bases, leaving 12 bases between them. Here the CDR3 reads CASMPRGSDTQYF. CDR3 coding DNA: TGTGCCAGCATGCCGAGGGGCTCAGATACGCAGTATTTT. Complete variable domain (other parts from reference TRBV5-6 and TRBJ2-3): DAGVTQSPTHLIKTRGQQVTLRCSPKSGHDTVSWYQQALGQGPQFIFQYYEEEERQRGNFPDRFSGHQFPNYSSELNVNALLLGDSALYLCASMPRGSDTQYFGPGTRLTVL.

About this clone: This specimen includes other DNA sequences encoding the same CDR3. The chain employs TRBV18 and TRBJ1-5; D uncertain. The V end lost 2 bases, the J end lost 4 bases, and 6 bases lay between the germline ends. Germline V CDR1 and CDR2: KGHSH, LQKENI. There are 13 residues in the CDR3. The chain's CDR3 is CASSPTRNQPQHF. The CDR3 DNA is TGTGCCAGCTCACCAACGCGGAATCAGCCCCAGCATTTT.

The J gene is TRBJ2-1, the V gene TRBV18; D gene unclear. The CDR3 covers 15 residues. Trimming removed 4 bases from V and 1 base from J, with 11 bases in between. Per the germline V gene, CDR1 is KGHSH and CDR2 is LQKENI. CDR3 sequence reads: CASSHKDGSYNEQFF. The CDR3 DNA reads TGTGCCAGCTCACACAAGGACGGATCCTACAATGAGCAGTTCTTC.

J is TRBJ2-7 and V is TRBV5-4; TRBD2 matches 9 bases. The CDR3 length is 16 residues. Germline CDR1 SGHNT, CDR2 YYREEE (reference sequence). J lost 4 bases, V lost 4 bases, and 12 bases had no gene match. The CDR3 reads CASSLGGSGRPYEQYF. The CDR3 DNA is TGTGCCAGCAGCCTCGGGGGTAGCGGGAGACCGTACGAGCAGTACTTC.

The CDR3 region is CASSPEVLLGPPYNEQFF. CDR3 in DNA: TGTGCCAGCAGCCCCGAGGTCCTACTAGGCCCCCCCTACAATGAGCAGTTCTTC. This chain connects TRBV11-2 to TRBJ2-1, with D perhaps matching TRBD2 (5 bases). Germline V gene data show CDR1 as SGHAT and CDR2 as FQNNGV. This CDR3 is built from 18 residues. V lost 5 bases and J 2 bases, leaving 22 bases between the germline ends.

The chain's CDR3 is CASSSVRDPEQFF. The CDR3 DNA reads TGTGCCAGCAGCTCTGTCCGGGACCCGGAGCAGTTCTTC. The rearrangement uses TRBV11-2 and TRBJ2-1, with D tentatively TRBD1 or TRBD2 (5 bases each). This CDR3 spans 13 amino acids. CDR1 and CDR2 (germline): SGHAT, FQNNGV. The V end was cut by 4 bases, the J end by 10 bases, with 14 bases between.

The rearrangement links TRBV5-5 to TRBJ2-7, with D unresolved. The germline CDR1 and CDR2 sequences are SGHKS and YYEKEE (reference sequence). V lost 1 base, J lost 4 bases, and 6 bases lay in between. CDR3 length: 12 residues. The CDR3 DNA reads as TGTGCCAGCAGCTTGCAGGTTTACGAGCAGTACTTC. Translation gives CASSLQVYEQYF.

The rearrangement joins TRBV5-1 to TRBJ2-1; D remains unclear. Germline V gene lookup returns CDR1 SGHRS and CDR2 YFSETQ. V was shortened by 0 bases and J by 7 bases, with 11 bases between the two germline ends. The CDR3 covers 14 residues. In DNA, the CDR3 is TGCGCCAGCAGCTTGGGGAACCTCGAGAATGAGCAGTTCTTC. Residues: CASSLGNLENEQFF.

In DNA, the CDR3 is TGTGCCAGCTCACCACTACCAGGGGGTTCGTACGAGCAGTACTTC. It specifies CASSPLPGGSYEQYF. The rearrangement links TRBV18 to TRBJ2-7; TRBD1 aligns across 7 bases. Germline V gene sequence: CDR1 KGHSH, CDR2 LQKENI. The CDR3 length is 15 residues. The V and J ends lost 1 base and 4 bases, in that order; junction bases with no gene match: 7.

This clone occurred once. V gene TRBV19 combines with J gene TRBJ2-2; no firm D call. V shed 4 bases and J shed 4 bases, with 7 bases lying between them. This CDR3 region has 13 residues. In germline, CDR1 is LNHDA, CDR2 SQIVND (reference sequence). The DNA of the CDR3 is TGTGCCAGTAGTAGTATAAGCACCGGGGAGCTGTTTTTT. It yields the protein CASSSISTGELFF. Complete variable domain (other parts from reference TRBV19 and TRBJ2-2): DGGITQSPKYLFRKEGQNVTLSCEQNLNHDAMYWYRQDPGQGLRLIYYSQIVNDFQKGDIAEGYSVSREKKESFPLTVTSAQKNPTAFYLCASSSISTGELFFGEGSRLTVL.

The gene calls are TRBV11-2 and TRBJ2-7; no definite D call. CDR3 length: 11 amino acids. CDR1 SGHAT and CDR2 FQNNGV come from the germline V gene. V lost 4 bases to trimming and J lost 1 base, with 2 bases between them. The CDR3 spells CASSWSYEQYF. As DNA, the CDR3 is TGTGCCAGCAGCTGGTCCTACGAGCAGTACTTC.

This chain links TRBV10-3 with TRBJ1-1, with a possible D match to TRBD1 (5 bases). Trimming removed 3 bases from V and 5 bases from J, with 13 bases in between. The CDR3 totals 14 residues. The germline V gene has CDR1 ENHRY and CDR2 SYGVKD. The CDR3: CAISEPGSDTEAFF. The CDR3 nucleotides read TGTGCCATCAGTGAACCAGGGTCTGATACTGAAGCTTTCTTT.

The chain carries TRBV4-3 and TRBJ2-7; maybe TRBD2 (6 bases). This CDR3 contains 12 residues. Germline-derived CDR1 and CDR2 are LGHNA and YSLEER. The V end was cut by 2 bases, the J end by 6 bases, with 8 bases between. CDR3 amino acids: CASSQTSSEQYF. CDR3 nucleotides: TGCGCCAGCAGCCAAACTAGCTCCGAGCAGTACTTC.

V is TRBV6-5 and J is TRBJ2-1; D is unclear. Trimming took off 6 bases at V and 4 bases at J, with 16 bases between the two ends. Germline assignment: CDR1 MNHEY and CDR2 SVGAGI. CDR3 length: 15 amino acids. CDR3 sequence reads: CASRFVGLGYNEQFF. CDR3 bases: TGTGCCAGCAGATTCGTGGGCCTGGGGTACAATGAGCAGTTCTTC.

This clone has just one count. The chain employs TRBV4-2 and TRBJ2-4, with a weak D call TRBD2 (6 bases). Germline V lookup: CDR1 LGHNA, CDR2 YNFKEQ. V lost 0 bases and J 2 bases, leaving 17 bases between the germline ends. The CDR3 is 18 residues long. CDR3 in amino acids: CASSQDSGLAPSKNIQYF. As DNA, the CDR3 is TGTGCCAGCAGCCAAGATTCGGGTCTAGCGCCCTCCAAAAACATTCAGTACTTC.

V is TRBV7-6 and J is TRBJ2-5, with no clear D. CDR3 length equals 13 residues. Trimming took 1 base from V and 6 from J, leaving 9 bases between them. Germline-derived CDR1 and CDR2 are SGHVS and FNYEAQ. CDR3 sequence: CASSLGVKKTQYF. In DNA form, the CDR3 reads TGTGCCAGCAGCTTAGGGGTTAAAAAGACCCAGTACTTC.

The CDR3 loop is CASMGTSGRPSNEQFF. The CDR3 nucleotides read TGTGCCAGCATGGGGACTAGCGGGAGACCGTCCAATGAGCAGTTCTTC. The V call is TRBV2, the J call TRBJ2-1, with 14 bases identical to TRBD2. Germline-derived CDR1 and CDR2 are SNHLY and FYNNEI. CDR3 length: 16 residues. Germline trimming cut 7 bases from V and 6 bases from J; bases unmatched to any gene: 8.

The genes are TRBV7-8 and TRBJ2-3, with D possibly called TRBD1 or TRBD2 (5 bases each). The V end lost 2 bases, the J end lost 0 bases, and 12 bases lay between the germline ends. The CDR3 sequence is 16 residues long. Germline V gene lookup returns CDR1 SGHVS and CDR2 FQNEAQ. In nucleotides, the CDR3 is TGTGCCAGCAGCTTACGGAGGACATCTAGCACAGATACGCAGTATTTT. This gives the protein CASSLRRTSSTDTQYF.

As for this clone: The sample carries other DNA sequences with the same CDR3. The chain couples TRBV29-1 to TRBJ2-3; TRBD2 aligns across 7 bases. V lost 6 bases, J lost 2 bases, and 5 bases stayed unmatched. CDR1 and CDR2 from the germline V gene are SQVTM and ANQGSEA. The CDR3 is 13 residues long. CDR3 in amino acids: CSVGGRYTDTQYF. The CDR3 bases are TGCAGCGTAGGCGGGAGATACACAGATACGCAGTATTTT.